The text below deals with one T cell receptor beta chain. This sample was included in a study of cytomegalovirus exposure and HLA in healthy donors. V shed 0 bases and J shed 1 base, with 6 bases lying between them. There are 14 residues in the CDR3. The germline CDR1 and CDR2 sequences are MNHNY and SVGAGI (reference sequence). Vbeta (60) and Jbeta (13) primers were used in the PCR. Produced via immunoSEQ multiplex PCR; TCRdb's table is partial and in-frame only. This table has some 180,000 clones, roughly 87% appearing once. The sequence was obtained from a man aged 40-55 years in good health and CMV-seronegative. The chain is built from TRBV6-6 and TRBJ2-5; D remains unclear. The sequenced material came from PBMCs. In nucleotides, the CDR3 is TGTGCCAGCAGTTACTCGCGGCTCCAAGAGACCCAGTACTTC. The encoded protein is CASSYSRLQETQYF.